Following are 21 T cell receptor beta chains from one sample sequenced in a study of blood T cell repertoires in COVID-19. TCRdb's table, derived via immunoSEQ multiplex PCR, lists solely in-frame clones and lacks some. The sample contains 30,000 to 35,000 clones, around nine tenths of which appear only once. Material: peripheral blood. The receptors were sampled from a human donor in a cohort sampled during active COVID-19.

This chain links TRBV5-4 with TRBJ1-2; 11 positions match TRBD1. CDR1 and CDR2 from the germline V gene are SGHNT and YYREEE (reference sequence). The CDR3 loop spans 16 amino acids. J lost 8 bases, V lost 7 bases, and 16 bases had no gene match. The CDR3 DNA follows: TGTGCCAGCCTGAGCGCCTCCGGGACAGGGGGTGGGGGCTACACCTTC. Residues: CASLSASGTGGGGYTF.

This clone was seen only a few times. The CDR3 DNA sequence: TGTGCCAGCAGTTACTCGTACGGGGGGCAGCCCCAGCATTTT. It yields the protein CASSYSYGGQPQHF. This sequence joins TRBV6-5 and TRBJ1-5, with a possible D match to TRBD1 (5 bases). V was shortened by 0 bases and J by 7 bases, with 10 bases between the two germline ends. The germline V gene encodes CDR1 MNHEY and CDR2 SVGAGI. The CDR3 contains 14 residues.

The chain recombines TRBV7-2 with TRBJ2-1, with a possible D match to TRBD2 (6 bases). V lost 5 bases, J lost 3 bases, and 14 bases lay in between. The CDR3 runs 15 residues. Germline V lookup: CDR1 SGHTA, CDR2 FQGNSA. The CDR3 coding sequence is TGTGCCAGCAGCCTCTGGGACTCGGACTACAATGAGCAGTTCTTC. It codes for CASSLWDSDYNEQFF.

This clone was counted between two and nine times. The V gene is TRBV6-4, the J gene TRBJ2-1, with 10 bases fitting TRBD1. Trimming cost V 5 bases and J 4 bases; bases outside gene matches: 5. The CDR3 has 15 amino acids. Germline lookup yields CDR1 MRHNA and CDR2 SNTAGT. The CDR3 sequence is CASSTGTGEYNEQFF. The CDR3 DNA reads TGTGCCAGCAGTACCGGGACAGGGGAGTACAATGAGCAGTTCTTC.

V usage is TRBV13 and J usage is TRBJ2-1; D perhaps matches TRBD2 (5 bases). CDR3 size: 13 residues. Per germline, CDR1 PRHDT and CDR2 FYEKMQ (reference sequence). The ends were cut back, 4 bases at V and 6 bases at J, with 10 bases in the middle. CDR3 in amino acids: CASSSQLVNEQFF. CDR3 DNA sequence: TGTGCCAGCAGCTCGCAACTAGTCAATGAGCAGTTCTTC.

This clone was picked up one time. The rearrangement joins TRBV3-1 (or the pseudogene TRBV3-2) to TRBJ1-2; 7 bases line up with TRBD1. The CDR3 length is 15 residues. V lost 3 bases and J lost 2; bases outside the gene matches: 6. Germline V CDR1 and CDR2: LGHDT, YNNKEL (reference sequence). CDR3 in amino acids: CASSHLDRPNYGYTF. The CDR3 region has the DNA TGTGCCAGCAGCCACCTGGACAGGCCGAACTATGGCTACACCTTC.

This clone was counted once. The chain carries TRBV6-6 and TRBJ1-1; no definite D call. The CDR3 is 14 residues long. The V gene lost 0 bases and the J gene lost 4 bases, with 9 bases spanning the gap. Germline V gives CDR1 MNHNY, CDR2 SVGAGI (reference sequence). The CDR3 bases are TGTGCCAGCAGTTACTCCGGACTGGGCACTGAAGCTTTCTTT. It translates to CASSYSGLGTEAFF.

This sequence joins TRBV19 and TRBJ1-1; 8 positions match TRBD1. The CDR3 totals 14 residues. The trim removed 7 bases at V and 5 bases at J, leaving 9 bases unmatched. Germline V gene data show CDR1 as LNHDA and CDR2 as SQIVND (reference sequence). For the CDR3, the DNA is TGTGCCAGTACTCCTGACAGGGGAGCTACTGAAGCTTTCTTT. Its translation is CASTPDRGATEAFF.

The chain joins TRBV27 to TRBJ1-1, with TRBD1 matching 7 bases. The CDR3 is 14 amino acids. V trimming: 6 bases; J trimming: 3 bases; junction bases outside the gene matches: 7. CDR1 and CDR2 (germline): MNHEY, SMNVEV (reference sequence). CDR3 in DNA: TGTGCCAGCAGCGCCCAGGACAGGTACACTGAAGCTTTCTTT. This gives the protein CASSAQDRYTEAFF.

The chain employs TRBV5-8 and TRBJ2-7, with a possible D match to TRBD1 (6 bases). Trimming stripped 2 bases from V and 3 bases from J, with 12 bases between. This CDR3 is built from 14 residues. The V gene's germline CDR1 is SGHTS and CDR2 YDEGEE. Here the CDR3 reads CASSFRTADYEQYF. CDR3 nucleotides: TGTGCCAGCAGCTTTCGGACAGCAGACTACGAGCAGTACTTC.

This clone came up once. This chain joins TRBV28 and TRBJ2-3; the match to TRBD1 covers 10 bases. Germline V lookup: CDR1 MDHEN, CDR2 SYDVKM. This CDR3 region has 16 residues. The junction had 10 bases not matched to a gene; V was cut back by 5 bases and J by 5 bases. In DNA form, the CDR3 reads TGTGCCAGCAGTCCCTCCGGGACAGGGGATAGAGATACGCAGTATTTT. It translates to CASSPSGTGDRDTQYF. Full variable domain (remainder filled in from reference TRBV28 and TRBJ2-3): DVKVTQSSRYLVKRTGEKVFLECVQDMDHENMFWYRQDPGLGLRLIYFSYDVKMKEKGDIPEGYSVSREKKERFSLILESASTNQTSMYLCASSPSGTGDRDTQYFGPGTRLTVL.

The CDR3 bases are TGTGCCAGCAGACAGGGTCAAGGAAATCAGCCCCAGCATTTT. Translated: CASRQGQGNQPQHF. The chain couples TRBV6-5 to TRBJ1-5; maybe TRBD1 (6 bases). Germline V gives CDR1 MNHEY, CDR2 SVGAGI. Trimming cost V 6 bases and J 4 bases, with 13 bases left between them. The CDR3 is 14 residues long.

This clone was counted once. J is TRBJ2-3 and V is TRBV9, with 7 bases matching TRBD1. There are 15 residues in the CDR3. CDR1 is SGDLS, CDR2 YYNGEE, per germline. With V trimmed by 2 bases and J by 4 bases, 7 bases remained unmatched. CDR3 in amino acids: CASSVTGQFPDTQYF. CDR3 bases: TGTGCCAGCAGCGTTACGGGACAGTTCCCAGATACGCAGTATTTT.

This chain connects TRBV18 to TRBJ2-7; 7 nucleotides agree with TRBD2. V gave up 3 bases and J gave up 2 bases; unmatched junction bases: 7. The germline gives CDR1 KGHSH, CDR2 LQKENI. The CDR3 spans 15 residues. CDR3 amino acids: CASSPLGEGAYEQYF. DNA for the CDR3: TGTGCCAGCTCACCGTTAGGGGAGGGCGCCTACGAGCAGTACTTC.

This clone was picked up one time. V is TRBV3-1 (or the pseudogene TRBV3-2) and J is TRBJ1-4; possibly TRBD1 for D (6 bases). Trimming took off 2 bases at V and 4 bases at J, with 11 bases between the two ends. Germline values: CDR1 LGHDT, CDR2 YNNKEL (reference sequence). This CDR3 comprises 15 residues. CDR3 sequence: CASSQQQGYNEKLFF. CDR3 nucleotide sequence: TGTGCCAGCAGCCAACAACAGGGATATAATGAAAAACTGTTTTTT.

The V call is TRBV28, the J call TRBJ2-1; D might be TRBD1 (6 bases). CDR1 MDHEN and CDR2 SYDVKM come from the germline V gene. There are 15 residues in the CDR3. Trimming stripped 2 bases from V and 7 bases from J, with 15 bases between. CDR3 residues: CASSLAAATGNEQFF. The CDR3, as DNA: TGTGCCAGCAGTTTAGCCGCGGCAACAGGGAATGAGCAGTTCTTC. Supplemented by reference TRBV28 and TRBJ2-1, the full variable domain reads DVKVTQSSRYLVKRTGEKVFLECVQDMDHENMFWYRQDPGLGLRLIYFSYDVKMKEKGDIPEGYSVSREKKERFSLILESASTNQTSMYLCASSLAAATGNEQFFGPGTRLTVL.

This clone appeared once. The V and J genes are TRBV3-1 (or the pseudogene TRBV3-2) and TRBJ1-6; TRBD1 matches at 7 bases. Germline CDR1 is LGHDT and CDR2 is YNNKEL (reference sequence). The CDR3 runs to 15 residues. The V gene end was trimmed by 3 bases and the J gene end by 9 bases; junction bases not matched to a gene: 8. The CDR3 region is CASSQDGTASSPLHF. CDR3 nucleotides: TGTGCCAGCAGCCAGGACGGGACAGCAAGTTCACCCCTCCACTTT.

The chain combines TRBV5-5 with TRBJ1-1; 7 bases line up with TRBD1. There are 15 residues in the CDR3. The V and J ends lost 3 bases and 5 bases, in that order; junction bases with no gene match: 10. From germline, CDR1 is SGHKS and CDR2 YYEKEE (reference sequence). CDR3 protein: CASSWLPGGSTEAFF. The CDR3 DNA follows: TGTGCCAGCAGCTGGCTCCCAGGGGGTTCAACTGAAGCTTTCTTT.

The chain carries TRBV19 and TRBJ2-5; 7 nucleotides align to TRBD2. The junction had 5 bases not matched to a gene; V was cut back by 3 bases and J by 4 bases. The CDR3 is made up of 14 amino acids. Per the germline V gene, CDR1 is LNHDA and CDR2 is SQIVND (reference sequence). CDR3 DNA: TGTGCCAGTAGTATGGCGGGGGAAGCAGAGACCCAGTACTTC. Protein product: CASSMAGEAETQYF.

This chain connects TRBV5-4 to TRBJ2-7; 11 positions agree with TRBD2. Germline V gene data show CDR1 as SGHNT and CDR2 as YYREEE (reference sequence). J gave up 4 bases and V 3 bases, and 9 bases lay outside the gene matches. This CDR3 spans 16 amino acids. CDR3 residues: CASSSLAGGREYEQYF. The CDR3 nucleotides are TGTGCCAGCAGCTCCTTAGCGGGAGGGCGGGAATACGAGCAGTACTTC. The variable domain in full, completed from reference TRBV5-4 and TRBJ2-7, reads ETGVTQSPTHLIKTRGQQVTLRCSSQSGHNTVSWYQQALGQGPQFIFQYYREEENGRGNFPPRFSGLQFPNYSSELNVNALELDDSALYLCASSSLAGGREYEQYFGPGTRLTVT.

The chain employs TRBV12-5 and TRBJ1-3; 8 bases line up with TRBD1. V lost 1 base to trimming and J lost 0 bases; unmatched junction nucleotides: 2. Germline CDR1 is LGHNT and CDR2 is FRNRAP. This CDR3 has 16 amino acids. The DNA for the CDR3 is TGTGCTAGTGGTTTGGGACAGGGGATCTCTGGAAACACCATATATTTT. This translates into CASGLGQGISGNTIYF.